This T cell receptor (beta chain) was captured in a study of cytomegalovirus exposure and HLA in healthy donors. Whole-study results and caveats: The study dropped some indistinguishable V segments, TRBV6-2 and TRBV6-3 among them. Association with HLA alleles at 0.05 false discovery rate was found for about 17,000 TCR beta sequences in a later analysis. Common viral pathogens seemed, in a later analysis, to connect with several of the most significant clusters. It is likely that the observed cluster of highly shared sequence variants was a sequencing artifact.

The PCR made use of 60 Vbeta and 13 Jbeta primers. The assay was immunoSEQ multiplex PCR, and TCRdb's table has in-frame clones only and misses some. The top ten clones hold 0.58% of a sample with 200,000 to 250,000 clones, 82% of them seen once. Only one count was recorded for this clone. What it binds is unknown. The germline V gene has CDR1 LGHNA and CDR2 YNFKEQ. Trimming removed 1 base at V and 0 bases at J, with 7 bases between. This CDR3 comprises 15 residues. Sequencing input: PBMCs. This TCR derives from a woman between 35 and 50 years old in good health and CMV-seronegative. The gene calls are TRBV4-2 and TRBJ1-5; D uncertain. The CDR3 DNA is TGTGCCAGCAGCCAAGGACACGATAGCAATCAGCCCCAGCATTTT. Translating it yields CASSQGHDSNQPQHF.